The clone carrying this T cell receptor (beta chain) was found many times. Clinicians diagnosed using symptoms, serum thyroxine, TRAb, thyroid ultrasound and orbital computed tomography. The data were taken from a study of Graves' ophthalmopathy and Graves' hyperthyroidism. Germline-derived CDR1 and CDR2 are MDHEN and SYDVKM. The germline V and J ends were trimmed by 6 bases and 6 bases, with 15 bases remaining between them. There are 13 residues in the CDR3. Amplified material comprised TCR beta CDR3 regions derived from RNA transcripts. HTBI-primed RT-PCR formed the first round, and a multiplex PCR formed the second. TCRdb re-analysed the multiplex PCR reads in MiXCR, keeping a single row per CDR3 protein. The sample has roughly 1.1 million distinct CDR3 sequences, roughly 35% seen once.

The sequencing sample was made of peripheral blood or thyroid tissue (not recorded which). The source is an adult man with Graves' hyperthyroidism. The chain uses TRBV28 and TRBJ2-7; no clear D. In DNA form, the CDR3 reads TGTGCCAGCAGGACGGGTGGGGTCTCCGAGCAGTACTTC. Translation: CASRTGGVSEQYF.